This is a list of T cell receptor beta chains from one sample in a study of monozygotic twins with cystic fibrosis. Assay: immunoSEQ multiplex PCR; the TCRdb copy retains only in-frame clones and omits some. The data contain some 20,000 clones, 97% of them singletons. The material sequenced was blood. These receptors were taken from a woman aged 25 to 45 with cystic fibrosis. Both conserved end residues are part of each CDR3. Each record gives: clone size, V gene, CDR3 length, J gene, D gene, CDR3 protein, CDR3 DNA. The D gene is left open where the match is weak. Size tells how often a clone was seen (once, few, many) or the class of an expanded clone, and some rows leave it out.

NA	TRBV27	13	TRBJ1-1	NA	CASSFRLNTEAFF	TGTGCCAGCAGTTTCCGCCTGAACACTGAAGCTTTCTTT
NA	TRBV6-1	13	TRBJ2-1	TRBD1	CAIRDRGHYEQFF	TGTGCCATCCGGGACAGGGGGCATTATGAGCAGTTCTTC
NA	TRBV19	15	TRBJ2-5	TRBD2	CASLDGAGGQETQYF	TGTGCCAGTCTTGATGGCGCGGGGGGGCAAGAGACCCAGTACTTC
NA	TRBV25-1	13	TRBJ1-1	NA	CASSEQGNTEAFF	TGTGCCAGCAGTGAACAGGGGAACACTGAAGCTTTCTTT
NA	TRBV27	14	TRBJ1-2	NA	CASSLSPTYYGYTF	TGTGCCAGCAGTTTATCTCCGACATACTATGGCTACACCTTC
once	TRBV5-1	14	TRBJ1-6	NA	CASSWDGDNSPLHF	TGCGCCAGCAGCTGGGATGGAGACAATTCACCCCTCCACTTT
NA	TRBV5-6	13	TRBJ1-1	TRBD1	CASSPGGGAEAFF	TGTGCCAGCAGCCCAGGGGGGGGAGCTGAAGCTTTCTTT
NA	TRBV18	20	TRBJ2-4	TRBD2	CASSSVVAGALGFAKNIQYF	TGTGCCAGCTCATCGGTGGTAGCGGGGGCCCTTGGTTTCGCCAAAAACATTCAGTACTTC
NA	TRBV19	15	TRBJ2-3	NA	CASSTGQISTDTQYF	TGTGCCAGTAGTACCGGACAGATTAGCACAGATACGCAGTATTTT
NA	TRBV27	13	TRBJ1-4	NA	CASSQRGLVKLFF	TGTGCCAGCAGTCAGAGAGGGTTGGTGAAACTGTTTTTT
NA	TRBV23-1	14	TRBJ2-5	NA	CASSQSHRLETQYF	TGCGCCAGCAGTCAATCGCACAGGTTAGAGACCCAGTACTTC
NA	TRBV2	13	TRBJ1-3	NA	CASFGATGNTIYF	TGTGCCAGCTTTGGGGCTACGGGAAACACCATATATTTT
NA	TRBV4-1	15	TRBJ1-2	TRBD1	CASSHPPGGNYGYTF	TGCGCCAGCAGCCACCCACCAGGGGGAAACTATGGCTACACCTTC
NA	TRBV30	15	TRBJ2-1	NA	CAWSVPPLGGFEQFF	TGTGCCTGGAGTGTACCTCCCCTGGGGGGCTTTGAGCAGTTCTTC
NA	TRBV5-4	13	TRBJ2-7	NA	CASSLDPGREQYF	TGTGCCAGCAGCTTGGATCCCGGGCGGGAGCAGTACTTC
NA	TRBV6-1	15	TRBJ1-1	NA	CASSEEGAGPREAFF	TGTGCCAGCAGTGAAGAAGGGGCAGGCCCTAGAGAAGCTTTCTTT
NA	TRBV5-6	11	TRBJ2-7	NA	CASSSAYEQYF	TGTGCCAGCAGTTCCGCCTACGAGCAGTACTTC
NA	TRBV14	15	TRBJ1-2	NA	CASSQAPGTYYGYTF	TGTGCCAGCAGCCAAGCCCCGGGCACATACTATGGCTACACCTTC
NA	TRBV14	16	TRBJ2-1	NA	CASSQHDTLIYNEQFF	TGTGCCAGCAGCCAACACGACACCTTGATATACAATGAGCAGTTCTTC
NA	TRBV5-6	13	TRBJ2-7	TRBD1	CASSLVRGIEQYF	TGTGCCAGCAGCTTAGTCAGGGGGATCGAGCAGTACTTC
NA	TRBV5-1	14	TRBJ1-2	TRBD1	CASSRTGEGYGYTF	TGCGCCAGCAGCAGGACAGGGGAAGGCTATGGCTACACCTTC
NA	TRBV6-1	14	TRBJ2-2	NA	CASSAVVRTGELFF	TGTGCCAGCAGCGCGGTTGTCCGCACCGGGGAGCTGTTTTTT
NA	TRBV27	14	TRBJ1-1	TRBD1	CASRTGPLNTEAFF	TGTGCCAGCAGGACAGGGCCCTTGAACACTGAAGCTTTCTTT
NA	TRBV5-1	13	TRBJ2-5	NA	CASSSFDGETQYF	TGCGCCAGCAGCTCATTTGACGGAGAGACCCAGTACTTC
NA	TRBV29-1	14	TRBJ2-1	NA	CSVDAGNSYNEQFF	TGCAGCGTTGATGCGGGGAACTCCTACAATGAGCAGTTCTTC
NA	TRBV28	15	TRBJ2-7	TRBD1	CASSRGQLISYEQYF	TGTGCCAGCAGCAGGGGACAGCTGATCTCCTACGAGCAGTACTTC
NA	TRBV5-8	16	TRBJ2-7	NA	CASSPSPGTGKYEQYF	TGTGCCAGCAGCCCCTCCCCCGGGACGGGCAAATACGAGCAGTACTTC
NA	TRBV2	15	TRBJ2-7	TRBD1	CASSPGTASAYEQYF	TGTGCCAGCAGCCCCGGGACAGCATCCGCCTACGAGCAGTACTTC
once	TRBV7-9	12	TRBJ2-7	NA	CASSLVGNEQYF	TGTGCCAGCAGCCTGGTGGGTAACGAGCAGTACTTC
NA	TRBV5-6	13	TRBJ2-7	NA	CASSLVGSYEQYF	TGTGCCAGCAGCTTGGTCGGATCCTACGAGCAGTACTTC
NA	TRBV6-1	14	TRBJ1-2	NA	CASSAFGQLSGYTF	TGTGCCAGCAGTGCTTTCGGACAGTTATCTGGCTACACCTTC
NA	TRBV30	15	TRBJ2-7	NA	CAWSVQDLSSYEQYF	TGTGCCTGGAGTGTGCAGGATCTAAGCTCCTACGAGCAGTACTTC
NA	TRBV7-9	16	TRBJ2-1	NA	CASSPNGGNSYNEQFF	TGTGCCAGCAGCCCTAATGGGGGGAACTCCTACAATGAGCAGTTCTTC
NA	TRBV4-1	18	TRBJ1-5	TRBD1	CASSQEVPQGASNQPQHF	TGCGCCAGCAGCCAAGAAGTACCACAGGGGGCTAGCAATCAGCCCCAGCATTTT
NA	TRBV13	14	TRBJ1-2	NA	CASSFKGTFYGYTF	TGTGCCAGCAGCTTCAAGGGGACATTCTATGGCTACACCTTC
NA	TRBV21-1	15	TRBJ1-6	NA	CASSKWGTGEKPLHF	TGTGCCAGCAGCAAATGGGGGACAGGGGAGAAGCCCCTCCACTTT
NA	TRBV4-2	15	TRBJ2-2	TRBD2	CASSPSGGAPGELFF	TGTGCCAGCAGCCCTAGCGGGGGGGCCCCCGGGGAGCTGTTTTTT
NA	TRBV4-3	15	TRBJ2-7	NA	CASKEGRGRAYEQYF	TGCGCCAGCAAAGAAGGTCGCGGCCGCGCCTACGAGCAGTACTTC
NA	TRBV7-2	11	TRBJ2-1	TRBD2	CASSWGGEQFF	TGTGCCAGCAGCTGGGGGGGTGAGCAGTTCTTC
NA	TRBV19	15	TRBJ1-6	NA	CASSTGPGRNSPLHF	TGTGCCAGTAGTACGGGACCGGGAAGGAATTCACCCCTCCACTTT
NA	TRBV5-1	14	TRBJ1-6	TRBD1	CASSSGQNYSPLHF	TGCGCCAGCAGCTCGGGACAGAACTATTCACCCCTCCACTTT